The 24 T cell receptor beta chains presented below share a single source sample, sequenced in a study of regulatory T cells in long-lasting Graves disease. Time point defined: newly diagnosed GD, antithyroid drugs for less than 3 months. Making the TCR library involved RNA that had been extracted from PBMCs. Libraries of TCR beta came from iRepertoire HTBI primers plus Arm-PCR of CDR3 regions. TCRdb reprocessed the multiplex PCR reads via MiXCR and lists one record per CDR3 protein. The sample includes 520,000 or so distinct CDR3 sequences, 12% of them seen just once. The sample was also linked to a second study, of T cells in Graves' hyperthyroidism and ophthalmopathy.

This specimen consisted of peripheral blood mononuclear cells (PBMCs), obtained at new diagnosis, from a patient treated with antithyroid drugs. These receptors were collected from a woman aged 30 to 39 with Graves disease.

This chain joins TRBV19 and TRBJ1-2, with 7 positions matching TRBD1. Germline lookup yields CDR1 LNHDA and CDR2 SQIVND (reference sequence). The CDR3 covers 13 residues. Trimming removed 7 bases from V and 7 bases from J; junction bases left unmatched: 9. CDR3 region: CASKRQGSGGYTF. CDR3 in DNA: TGTGCCAGTAAGCGACAGGGTTCGGGTGGCTACACCTTC. Full variable domain (missing parts from reference TRBV19 and TRBJ1-2): DGGITQSPKYLFRKEGQNVTLSCEQNLNHDAMYWYRQDPGQGLRLIYYSQIVNDFQKGDIAEGYSVSREKKESFPLTVTSAQKNPTAFYLCASKRQGSGGYTFGSGTRLTVV.

The J gene is TRBJ2-7, the V gene TRBV6-1; TRBD1 agrees at 9 bases. The germline CDR1 and CDR2 sequences are MNHNS and SASEGT. CDR3 length equals 16 residues. The J segment lost 2 bases and the V segment lost 6 bases, leaving 11 bases of the junction unmatched. CDR3 loop: CASRDKGQGQTYEQYF. CDR3 nucleotide sequence: TGTGCCAGCAGGGATAAGGGACAGGGACAAACCTACGAGCAGTACTTC.

This clonotype was counted ten times or more. V usage is TRBV28 and J usage is TRBJ1-5; perhaps TRBD1 as D (6 bases). The CDR3 totals 14 residues. The V end was cut by 7 bases, the J end by 6 bases, with 16 bases between. Germline V gene data show CDR1 as MDHEN and CDR2 as SYDVKM. The CDR3 sequence is CASIDGGHGQPQHF. In DNA form, the CDR3 reads TGTGCCAGCATCGATGGGGGGCACGGTCAGCCCCAGCATTTT.

There are many counts of this clonotype. The chain uses TRBV4-1 and TRBJ1-5; D is uncertain. From germline, CDR1 is MGHRA and CDR2 YSYEKL. The CDR3 length is 15 residues. Trimming pared 4 bases from V and 0 bases from J, leaving 10 bases between. CDR3 loop: CASSRPGDSNQPQHF. The CDR3, as DNA: TGCGCCAGCAGCCGGCCAGGAGATAGCAATCAGCCCCAGCATTTT.

This clonotype was detected many times. This chain connects TRBV29-1 to TRBJ2-1; 7 bases fit TRBD2. V shed 6 bases and J 0 bases; nucleotides not matched to a gene: 14. The CDR3 sequence is 17 residues long. Germline-derived CDR1 and CDR2 are SQVTM and ANQGSEA. Here the CDR3 reads CSVGMMTSLPSYNEQFF. Written as DNA, the CDR3 is TGCAGCGTCGGAATGATGACTAGCCTCCCCTCCTACAATGAGCAGTTCTTC.

This clonotype was detected ten times or more. The chain employs TRBV10-3 and TRBJ2-7, with 7 bases fitting TRBD1. Germline lookup yields CDR1 ENHRY and CDR2 SYGVKD. The trim removed 4 bases at V and 2 bases at J, leaving 5 bases unmatched. The CDR3 runs to 14 residues. CDR3 protein: CAISGGQRAYEQYF. CDR3 sequence (DNA): TGTGCCATCAGTGGGGGACAGCGAGCCTACGAGCAGTACTTC.

This clonotype showed up many times. The chain uses TRBV30 and TRBJ2-7; D remains ambiguous. This CDR3 comprises 10 residues. Germline lookup yields CDR1 GTSNPN and CDR2 SVGIG (reference sequence). Trimming took 4 bases from V and 5 from J, leaving 6 bases between them. In nucleotides, the CDR3 is TGTGCCTGGATAGGAGACGAGCAGTACTTC. It specifies CAWIGDEQYF.

The V and J genes are TRBV12-3 or TRBV12-4 and TRBJ1-5; TRBD1 is a possible D gene (6 bases). The CDR3 runs 14 residues. V was clipped by 6 bases and J by 7 bases, with 16 bases between them. The CDR3 DNA is TGTGCCAGCAGGCCAACAGGGAAAGGGCAGCCCCAGCATTTT. It codes for CASRPTGKGQPQHF.

Many counts were recorded for this clonotype. V and J are TRBV19 and TRBJ2-7; D uncertain. Per the germline V gene, CDR1 is LNHDA and CDR2 is SQIVND (reference sequence). Trimming left V 5 bases short and J 3 bases short, with 17 bases between. The CDR3 spans 15 residues. This CDR3 reads CASSSGASVFYEQYF. The CDR3 DNA sequence: TGTGCCAGTAGTTCCGGAGCCTCAGTCTTCTACGAGCAGTACTTC.

This chain joins TRBV6-1 and TRBJ1-1, with a weak D call TRBD1 (6 bases). The CDR3 totals 15 residues. Deletions cut 6 bases from V and 3 bases from J, with 17 bases between. The germline V gene encodes CDR1 MNHNS and CDR2 SASEGT. CDR3 amino acids: CASRLLGQRDTEAFF. The DNA of the CDR3 is TGTGCCAGCAGACTACTGGGACAACGCGACACTGAAGCTTTCTTT.

The sample holds a few counts of this clonotype. The V call is TRBV4-1, the J call TRBJ1-3, with D possibly being TRBD1 (6 bases). The CDR3 consists of 14 residues. Trimming left V 3 bases short and J 0 bases short, with 6 bases between. Germline loops: CDR1 MGHRA, CDR2 YSYEKL. CDR3 DNA sequence: TGCGCCAGCAGCCAGGGACACTCTGGAAACACCATATATTTT. This gives the protein CASSQGHSGNTIYF.

In its sample, this clonotype was seen a few times. The chain uses TRBV20-1 and TRBJ2-2; TRBD2 agrees at 9 bases. Germline CDR1 DFQATT, CDR2 SNEGSKA (reference sequence). The V and J ends lost 2 bases and 1 base, in that order; junction bases with no gene match: 2. The CDR3 runs 15 residues. CDR3 region: CSARRLAVNTGELFF. In DNA, the CDR3 is TGCAGTGCTAGACGACTAGCGGTGAACACCGGGGAGCTGTTTTTT.

This clonotype was counted at least ten times. J is TRBJ1-1 and V is TRBV5-1; D is unresolved. CDR3 length: 13 amino acids. Germline CDR1 SGHRS, CDR2 YFSETQ. V was cut by 0 bases and J by 5 bases, with 8 bases left in between. CDR3 amino acids: CASSLVLRTEAFF. Written as DNA, the CDR3 is TGCGCCAGCAGCTTGGTCCTGAGGACTGAAGCTTTCTTT.

This clonotype was recorded many times. The chain has TRBV5-6 and TRBJ2-1; D uncertain. V was trimmed by 0 bases and J by 9 bases, leaving 13 bases between them. The CDR3 runs to 14 residues. Germline CDR1 and CDR2: SGHDT and YYEEEE. The CDR3 DNA follows: TGTGCCAGCAGCTTGGAGTCTGGACCAAGTGAGCAGTTCTTC. Its translation is CASSLESGPSEQFF.

This clonotype was counted at least ten times. The V gene is TRBV24-1, the J gene TRBJ1-1; D is uncertain. This CDR3 comprises 11 residues. The germline V gene encodes CDR1 KGHDR and CDR2 SFDVKD. Trimming left V 5 bases short and J 6 bases short, with 6 bases between. The CDR3 loop is CATSVGSEAFF. CDR3 nucleotide sequence: TGTGCCACCAGTGTTGGATCTGAAGCTTTCTTT.

This clonotype showed up many times. The gene calls are TRBV11-1 and TRBJ2-4; D remains ambiguous. CDR1 SGHAT and CDR2 FQDESV come from the germline V gene (reference sequence). The V end was cut by 2 bases, the J end by 8 bases, with 16 bases between. This CDR3 comprises 15 residues. The CDR3 here is CASSLSPRKEDIQYF. DNA of the CDR3: TGTGCCAGCAGCTTATCCCCCCGTAAAGAGGACATTCAGTACTTC. The full variable domain, completed using reference TRBV11-1 and TRBJ2-4, is EAEVAQSPRYKITEKSQAVAFWCDPISGHATLYWYRQILGQGPELLVQFQDESVVDDSQLPKDRFSAERLKGVDSTLKIQPAELGDSAMYLCASSLSPRKEDIQYFGAGTRLSVL.

The chain links TRBV5-5 to TRBJ2-1; 7 nucleotides agree with TRBD2. V was clipped by 4 bases and J by 8 bases; unmatched bases: 9. The germline V gene has CDR1 SGHKS and CDR2 YYEKEE (reference sequence). The CDR3 is 14 amino acids. CDR3 nucleotide sequence: TGTGCCAGCAGCGATAAAGCGGCGGGGGATGAGCAGTTCTTC. Residues: CASSDKAAGDEQFF.

CDR3 nucleotide sequence: TGTGCCAGCAGTGAACAGGGCTCGAGCACTGAAGCTTTCTTT. Its protein product is CASSEQGSSTEAFF. The gene calls are TRBV2 and TRBJ1-1, with D possibly being TRBD1 (5 bases). CDR1 is SNHLY, CDR2 FYNNEI, per germline. This CDR3 spans 14 amino acids. V was shortened by 2 bases and J by 4 bases, with 11 bases between the two germline ends. The variable domain in full, with the rest retrieved from reference TRBV2 and TRBJ1-1, is EPEVTQTPSHQVTQMGQEVILRCVPISNHLYFYWYRQILGQKVEFLVSFYNNEISEKSEIFDDQFSVERPDGSNFTLKIRSTKLEDSAMYFCASSEQGSSTEAFFGQGTRLTVV.

There are many counts of this clonotype. V is TRBV12-3 or TRBV12-4 and J is TRBJ2-1, with 9 bases lining up with TRBD1. J gave up 8 bases and V 4 bases, and 9 bases lay outside the gene matches. The CDR3 extends over 15 amino acids. The CDR3 protein is CASSYLRDREDEQFF. For the CDR3, the DNA is TGTGCCAGCAGTTACCTCCGGGACAGGGAGGATGAGCAGTTCTTC.

This clonotype was seen many times. CDR3 sequence: CASSTDITRSGANVLTF. The CDR3 DNA reads as TGTGCCAGTAGTACCGACATCACGAGGTCTGGGGCCAACGTCCTGACTTTC. The V call is TRBV19, the J call TRBJ2-6; D is undetermined. Germline values: CDR1 LNHDA, CDR2 SQIVND (reference sequence). The CDR3 is 17 residues long. With 4 bases removed from V and 1 base from J, the gap between germline ends came to 14 bases.

This clonotype was counted ten times or more. The chain uses TRBV15 and TRBJ2-7, with TRBD1 matching over 8 bases. The CDR3 length is 16 residues. Germline loops: CDR1 LNHNV, CDR2 YYDKDF (reference sequence). Trimming removed 0 bases from V and 2 bases from J; junction bases left unmatched: 6. Here the CDR3 reads CATSRDRSRGPYEQYF. Here the CDR3 DNA reads TGTGCCACCAGCAGAGATCGAAGCAGGGGGCCCTACGAGCAGTACTTC.

In this sample, this clonotype turned up many times. The genes are TRBV27 and TRBJ1-2, with a tentative D call TRBD1 (5 bases). Between the trimmed V and J ends, which lost 2 bases and 8 bases, there was a span of 12 bases. Per the germline V gene, CDR1 is MNHEY and CDR2 is SMNVEV (reference sequence). The CDR3 spans 13 residues. CDR3 DNA sequence: TGTGCCAGCAGTTTAGGGGGAGTGGGGGGCTACACCTTC. Amino acids: CASSLGGVGGYTF.

The V call is TRBV6-5, the J call TRBJ2-2; 13 nucleotides align to TRBD2. From germline, CDR1 is MNHEY and CDR2 SVGAGI. V gave up 2 bases and J gave up 4 bases; unmatched junction bases: 4. The CDR3 extends over 17 amino acids. CDR3: CASSYGRTSGSTGELFF. In nucleotides, the CDR3 is TGTGCCAGCAGTTACGGTCGGACTAGCGGGAGCACCGGGGAGCTGTTTTTT.

This clonotype was found a few times. CDR3 bases: TGTGCCAGCAGACCGGGGGGGAGTGAGCAGTTCTTC. Its translation is CASRPGGSEQFF. The chain joins TRBV27 to TRBJ2-1; 8 nucleotides match TRBD2. CDR1 MNHEY and CDR2 SMNVEV come from the germline V gene (reference sequence). J was trimmed by 9 bases and V by 6 bases; bases with no gene match: 4. This CDR3 region has 12 residues.